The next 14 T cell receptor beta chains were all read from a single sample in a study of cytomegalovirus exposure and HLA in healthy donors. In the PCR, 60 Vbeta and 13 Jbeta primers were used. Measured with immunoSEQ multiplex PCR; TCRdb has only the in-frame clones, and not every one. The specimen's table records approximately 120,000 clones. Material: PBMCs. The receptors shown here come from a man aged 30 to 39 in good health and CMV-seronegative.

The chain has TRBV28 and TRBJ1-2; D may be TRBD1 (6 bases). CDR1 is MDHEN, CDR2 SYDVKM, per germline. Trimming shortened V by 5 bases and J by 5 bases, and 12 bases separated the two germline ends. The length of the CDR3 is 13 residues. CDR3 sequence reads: CASSPRTVYGYTF. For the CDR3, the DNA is TGTGCCAGCAGTCCTAGGACAGTTTATGGCTACACCTTC.

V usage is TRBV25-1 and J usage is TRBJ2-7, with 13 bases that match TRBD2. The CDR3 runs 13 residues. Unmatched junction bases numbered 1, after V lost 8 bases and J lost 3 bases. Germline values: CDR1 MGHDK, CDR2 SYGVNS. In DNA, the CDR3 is TGTGCCAGCGGACTAGCGGGAGTCTACGAGCAGTACTTC. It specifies CASGLAGVYEQYF.

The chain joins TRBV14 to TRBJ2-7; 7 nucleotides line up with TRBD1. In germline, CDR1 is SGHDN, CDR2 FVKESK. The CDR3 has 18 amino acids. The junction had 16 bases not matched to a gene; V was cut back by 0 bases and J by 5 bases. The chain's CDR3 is CASSQDRGGDRAFHEQYF. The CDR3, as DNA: TGTGCCAGCAGCCAAGATAGGGGTGGAGACAGGGCTTTCCACGAGCAGTACTTC.

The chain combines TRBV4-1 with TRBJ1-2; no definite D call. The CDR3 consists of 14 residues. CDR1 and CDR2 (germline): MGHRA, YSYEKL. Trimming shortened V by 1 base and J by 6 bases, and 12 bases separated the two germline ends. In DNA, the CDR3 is TGCGCCAGCAGCCAAGTCGGAGGGTTCGATGGCTACACCTTC. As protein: CASSQVGGFDGYTF.

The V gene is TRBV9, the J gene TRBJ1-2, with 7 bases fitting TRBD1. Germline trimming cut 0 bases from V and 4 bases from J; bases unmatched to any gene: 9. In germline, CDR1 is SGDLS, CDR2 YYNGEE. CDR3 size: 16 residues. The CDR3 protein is CASSVATEGAGYGYTF. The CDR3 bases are TGTGCCAGCAGCGTAGCTACGGAGGGGGCGGGCTATGGCTACACCTTC.

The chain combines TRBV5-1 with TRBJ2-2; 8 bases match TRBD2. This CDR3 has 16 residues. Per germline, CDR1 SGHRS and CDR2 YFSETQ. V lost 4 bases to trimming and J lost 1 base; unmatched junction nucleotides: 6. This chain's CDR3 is CASSLLAGGNTGELFF. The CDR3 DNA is TGCGCCAGCAGCCTCCTGGCGGGAGGGAACACCGGGGAGCTGTTTTTT.

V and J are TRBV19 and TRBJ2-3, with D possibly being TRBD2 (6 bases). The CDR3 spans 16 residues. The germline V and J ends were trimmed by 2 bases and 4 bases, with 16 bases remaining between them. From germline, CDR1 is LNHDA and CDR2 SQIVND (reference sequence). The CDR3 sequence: CASSIFGGEGADTQYF. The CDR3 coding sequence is TGTGCCAGTAGTATATTTGGCGGGGAAGGGGCAGATACGCAGTATTTT.

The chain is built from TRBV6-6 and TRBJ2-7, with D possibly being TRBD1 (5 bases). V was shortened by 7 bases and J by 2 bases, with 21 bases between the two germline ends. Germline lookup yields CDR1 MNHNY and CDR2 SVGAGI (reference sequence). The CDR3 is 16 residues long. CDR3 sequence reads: CASNPRRADTTYEQYF. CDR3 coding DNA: TGTGCCAGCAACCCAAGGCGTGCGGACACTACCTACGAGCAGTACTTC.

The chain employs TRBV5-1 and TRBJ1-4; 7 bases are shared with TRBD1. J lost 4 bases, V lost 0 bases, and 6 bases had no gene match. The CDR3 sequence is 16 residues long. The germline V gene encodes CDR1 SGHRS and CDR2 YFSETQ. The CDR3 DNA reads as TGCGCCAGCAGCTTGGGAGGGGGCGCCGATAATGAAAAACTGTTTTTT. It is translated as CASSLGGGADNEKLFF.

Here the CDR3 reads CASMSGSSYNEQFF. The CDR3 bases are TGTGCCAGCATGAGCGGCAGCTCCTACAATGAGCAGTTCTTC. This chain connects TRBV7-9 to TRBJ2-1; D might be TRBD2 (5 bases). Deletions cut 7 bases from V and 0 bases from J, with 10 bases between. The CDR3 length is 14 residues. CDR1 is SEHNR, CDR2 FQNEAQ, per germline (reference sequence).

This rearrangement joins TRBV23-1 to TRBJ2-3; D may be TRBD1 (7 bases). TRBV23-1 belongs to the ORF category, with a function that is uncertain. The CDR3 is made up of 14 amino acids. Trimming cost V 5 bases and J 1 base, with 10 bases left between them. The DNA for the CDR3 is TGCGCCAGCAGTAGCAGGGGGGGCACAGATACGCAGTATTTT. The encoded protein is CASSSRGGTDTQYF.

CDR3 residues: CASSAGRDDEQFF. CDR3 bases: TGTGCCAGTTCAGCCGGGAGGGACGATGAGCAGTTCTTC. This chain connects TRBV2 to TRBJ2-1; the match to TRBD2 covers 8 bases. The CDR3 covers 13 residues. After removal of 9 bases from V and 8 bases from J, the junction contained 9 bases not matched to a gene. Germline values: CDR1 SNHLY, CDR2 FYNNEI. The complete variable domain, with remaining parts taken from reference TRBV2 and TRBJ2-1, reads EPEVTQTPSHQVTQMGQEVILRCVPISNHLYFYWYRQILGQKVEFLVSFYNNEISEKSEIFDDQFSVERPDGSNFTLKIRSTKLEDSAMYFCASSAGRDDEQFFGPGTRLTVL.

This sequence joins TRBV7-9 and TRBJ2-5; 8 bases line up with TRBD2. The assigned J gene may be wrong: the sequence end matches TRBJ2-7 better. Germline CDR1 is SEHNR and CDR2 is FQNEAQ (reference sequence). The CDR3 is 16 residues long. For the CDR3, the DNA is TGTGCCAGCAGCTTAAGAGGTTCGGGGGGGTCATACGAGCAGTACTTC. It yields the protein CASSLRGSGGSYEQYF.

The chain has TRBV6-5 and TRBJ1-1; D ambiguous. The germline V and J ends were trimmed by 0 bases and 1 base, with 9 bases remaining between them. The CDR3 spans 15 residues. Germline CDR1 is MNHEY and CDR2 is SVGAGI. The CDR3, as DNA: TGTGCCAGCAGTTACTCGATTTCGCGGAACACTGAAGCTTTCTTT. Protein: CASSYSISRNTEAFF.